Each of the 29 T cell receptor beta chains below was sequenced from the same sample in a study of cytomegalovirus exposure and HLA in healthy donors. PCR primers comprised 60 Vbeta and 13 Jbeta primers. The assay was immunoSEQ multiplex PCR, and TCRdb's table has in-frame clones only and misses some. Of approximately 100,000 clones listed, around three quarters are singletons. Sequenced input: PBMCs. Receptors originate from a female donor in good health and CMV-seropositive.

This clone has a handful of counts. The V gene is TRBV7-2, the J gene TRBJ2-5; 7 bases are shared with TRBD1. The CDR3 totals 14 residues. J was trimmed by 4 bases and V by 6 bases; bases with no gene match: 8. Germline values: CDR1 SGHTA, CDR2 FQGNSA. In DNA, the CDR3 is TGTGCCAGCAGAGAGGACAGGTTCTCAGAGACCCAGTACTTC. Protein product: CASREDRFSETQYF.

CDR3 loop: CASTGTGNAIYF. CDR3 DNA sequence: TGTGCCAGCACTGGCACAGGGAACGCCATATATTTT. The chain couples TRBV25-1 to TRBJ1-3, with a possible D match to TRBD1 (6 bases). The CDR3 is made up of 12 amino acids. Germline V gene lookup returns CDR1 MGHDK and CDR2 SYGVNS. V gave up 7 bases and J gave up 11 bases, with 15 bases separating them.

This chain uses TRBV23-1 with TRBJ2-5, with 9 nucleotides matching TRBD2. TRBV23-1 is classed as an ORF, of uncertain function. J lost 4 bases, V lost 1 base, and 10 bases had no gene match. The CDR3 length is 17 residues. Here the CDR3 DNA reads TGCGCCAGCAGTCAATTCCCACTAGCGGGTCCCCCAGAGACCCAGTACTTC. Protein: CASSQFPLAGPPETQYF.

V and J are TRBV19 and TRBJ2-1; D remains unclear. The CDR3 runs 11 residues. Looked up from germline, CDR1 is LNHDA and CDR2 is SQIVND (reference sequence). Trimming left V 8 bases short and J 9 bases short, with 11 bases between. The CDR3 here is CASVGLGEQFF. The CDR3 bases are TGTGCCAGTGTTGGTCTCGGTGAGCAGTTCTTC.

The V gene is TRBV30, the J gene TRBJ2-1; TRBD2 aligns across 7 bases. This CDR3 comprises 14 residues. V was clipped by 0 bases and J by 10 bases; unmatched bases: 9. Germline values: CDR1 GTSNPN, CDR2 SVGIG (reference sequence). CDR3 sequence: CAWSVGMGGSEQFF. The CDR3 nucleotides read TGTGCCTGGAGTGTCGGAATGGGCGGGAGCGAGCAGTTCTTC.

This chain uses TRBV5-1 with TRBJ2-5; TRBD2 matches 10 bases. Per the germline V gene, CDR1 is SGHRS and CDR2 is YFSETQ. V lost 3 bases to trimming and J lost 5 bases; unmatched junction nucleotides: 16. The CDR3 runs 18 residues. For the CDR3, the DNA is TGCGCCAGCAGCTCCCGTATGCTAGCGGGAGCAGAACTTGAGACCCAGTACTTC. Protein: CASSSRMLAGAELETQYF.

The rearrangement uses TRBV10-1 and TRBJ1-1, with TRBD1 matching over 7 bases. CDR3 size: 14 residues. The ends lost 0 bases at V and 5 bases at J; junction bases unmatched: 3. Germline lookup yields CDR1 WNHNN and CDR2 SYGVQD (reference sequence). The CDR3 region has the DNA TGCGCCAGCAGTGAGTCGAGGGGGCGTACTGAAGCTTTCTTT. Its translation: CASSESRGRTEAFF.

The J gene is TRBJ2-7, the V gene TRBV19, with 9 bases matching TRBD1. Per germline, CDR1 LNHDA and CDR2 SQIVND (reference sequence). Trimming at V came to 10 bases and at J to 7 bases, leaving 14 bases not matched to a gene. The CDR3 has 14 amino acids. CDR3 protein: CATQRTGGEGEQYF. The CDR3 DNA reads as TGTGCCACTCAACGCACAGGGGGCGAGGGGGAGCAGTACTTC. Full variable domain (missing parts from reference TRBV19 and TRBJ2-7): DGGITQSPKYLFRKEGQNVTLSCEQNLNHDAMYWYRQDPGQGLRLIYYSQIVNDFQKGDIAEGYSVSREKKESFPLTVTSAQKNPTAFYLCATQRTGGEGEQYFGPGTRLTVT.

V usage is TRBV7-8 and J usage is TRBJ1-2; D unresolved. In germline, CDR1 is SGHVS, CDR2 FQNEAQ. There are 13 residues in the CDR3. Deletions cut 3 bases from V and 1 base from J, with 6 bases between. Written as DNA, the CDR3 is TGTGCCAGCAGCTTCCAGGATAACTATGGCTACACCTTC. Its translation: CASSFQDNYGYTF. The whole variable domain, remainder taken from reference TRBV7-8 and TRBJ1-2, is GAGVSQSPRYKVAKRGQDVALRCDPISGHVSLFWYQQALGQGPEFLTYFQNEAQLDKSGLPSDRFFAERPEGSVSTLKIQRTQQEDSAVYLCASSFQDNYGYTFGSGTRLTVV.

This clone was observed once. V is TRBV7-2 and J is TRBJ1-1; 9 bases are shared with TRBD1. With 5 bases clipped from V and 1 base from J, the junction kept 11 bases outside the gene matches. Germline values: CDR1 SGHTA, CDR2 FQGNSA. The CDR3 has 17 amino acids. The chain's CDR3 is CASSDPGQGSWNTEAFF. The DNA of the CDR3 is TGTGCCAGCAGCGATCCGGGACAGGGCTCCTGGAACACTGAAGCTTTCTTT. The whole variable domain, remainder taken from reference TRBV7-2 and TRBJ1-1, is GAGVSQSPSNKVTEKGKDVELRCDPISGHTALYWYRQSLGQGLEFLIYFQGNSAPDKSGLPSDRFSAERTGGSVSTLTIQRTQQEDSAVYLCASSDPGQGSWNTEAFFGQGTRLTVV.

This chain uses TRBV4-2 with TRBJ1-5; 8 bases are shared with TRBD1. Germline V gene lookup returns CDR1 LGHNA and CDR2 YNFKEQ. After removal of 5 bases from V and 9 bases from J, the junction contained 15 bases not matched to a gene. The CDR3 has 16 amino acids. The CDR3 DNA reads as TGTGCCAGCAGCTCACAGGCCGGGACAGGTGTGGGGCCCCAGCATTTT. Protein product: CASSSQAGTGVGPQHF.

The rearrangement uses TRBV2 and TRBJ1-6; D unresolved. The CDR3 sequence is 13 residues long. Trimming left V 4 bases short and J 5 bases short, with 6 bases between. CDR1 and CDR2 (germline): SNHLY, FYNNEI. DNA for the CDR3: TGTGCCAGCAGTGTCGGGGATAATTCACCCCTCCACTTT. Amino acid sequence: CASSVGDNSPLHF.

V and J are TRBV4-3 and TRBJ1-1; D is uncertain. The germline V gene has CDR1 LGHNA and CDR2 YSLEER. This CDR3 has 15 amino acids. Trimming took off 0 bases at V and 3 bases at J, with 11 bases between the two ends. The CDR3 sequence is CASSQDGSGYTEAFF. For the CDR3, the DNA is TGCGCCAGCAGCCAAGATGGGAGCGGATACACTGAAGCTTTCTTT.

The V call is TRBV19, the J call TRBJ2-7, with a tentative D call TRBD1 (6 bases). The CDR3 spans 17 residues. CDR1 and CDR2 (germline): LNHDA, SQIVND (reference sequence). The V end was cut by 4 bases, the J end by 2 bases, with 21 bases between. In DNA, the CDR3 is TGTGCCAGTAGTAGCCGGGACAAAGATTTACGACCCTACGAGCAGTACTTC. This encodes CASSSRDKDLRPYEQYF.

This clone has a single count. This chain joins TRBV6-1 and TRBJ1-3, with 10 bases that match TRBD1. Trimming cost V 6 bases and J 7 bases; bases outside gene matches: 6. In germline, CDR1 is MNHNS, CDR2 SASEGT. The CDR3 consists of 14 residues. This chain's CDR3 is CASRRDRGRNTIYF. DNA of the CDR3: TGTGCCAGCAGACGGGACAGGGGTAGGAACACCATATATTTT.

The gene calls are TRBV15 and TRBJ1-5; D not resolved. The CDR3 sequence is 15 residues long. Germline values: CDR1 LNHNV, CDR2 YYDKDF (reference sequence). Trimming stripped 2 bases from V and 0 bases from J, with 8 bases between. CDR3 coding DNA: TGTGCCACCAGCAGACAGCGGGGTAGCAATCAGCCCCAGCATTTT. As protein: CATSRQRGSNQPQHF.

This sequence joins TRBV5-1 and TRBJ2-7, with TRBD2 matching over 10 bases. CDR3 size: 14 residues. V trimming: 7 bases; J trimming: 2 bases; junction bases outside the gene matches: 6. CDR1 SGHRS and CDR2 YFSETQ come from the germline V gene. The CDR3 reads CASHRGLAAYEQYF. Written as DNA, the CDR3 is TGCGCCAGCCACCGAGGACTAGCGGCCTACGAGCAGTACTTC.

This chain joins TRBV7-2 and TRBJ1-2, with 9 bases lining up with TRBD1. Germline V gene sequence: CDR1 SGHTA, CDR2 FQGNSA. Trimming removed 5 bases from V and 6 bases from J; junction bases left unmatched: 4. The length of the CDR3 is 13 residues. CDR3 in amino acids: CASSPRDRDGYTF. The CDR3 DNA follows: TGTGCCAGCAGCCCACGGGACAGGGATGGCTACACCTTC.

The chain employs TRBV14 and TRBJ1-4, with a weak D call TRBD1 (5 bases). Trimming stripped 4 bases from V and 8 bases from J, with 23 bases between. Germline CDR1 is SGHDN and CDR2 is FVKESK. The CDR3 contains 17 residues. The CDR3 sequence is CASSPPKSQGGAEKLFF. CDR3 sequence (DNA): TGTGCCAGCAGCCCTCCGAAGAGCCAGGGAGGCGCAGAAAAACTGTTTTTT. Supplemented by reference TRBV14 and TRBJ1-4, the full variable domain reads EAGVTQFPSHSVIEKGQTVTLRCDPISGHDNLYWYRRVMGKEIKFLLHFVKESKQDESGMPNNRFLAERTGGTYSTLKVQPAELEDSGVYFCASSPPKSQGGAEKLFFGSGTQLSVL.

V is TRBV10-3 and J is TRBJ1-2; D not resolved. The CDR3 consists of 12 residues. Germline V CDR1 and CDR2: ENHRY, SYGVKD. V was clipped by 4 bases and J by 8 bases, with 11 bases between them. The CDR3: CAISGERRGYTF. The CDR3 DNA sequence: TGTGCCATCAGTGGGGAGAGGCGGGGCTACACCTTC.

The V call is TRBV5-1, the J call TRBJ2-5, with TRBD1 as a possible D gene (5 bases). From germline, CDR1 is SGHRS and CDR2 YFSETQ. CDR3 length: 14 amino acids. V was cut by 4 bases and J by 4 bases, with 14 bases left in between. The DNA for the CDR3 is TGCGCCAGCAGCCCTGGACAAACGGGAGAGACCCAGTACTTC. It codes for CASSPGQTGETQYF.

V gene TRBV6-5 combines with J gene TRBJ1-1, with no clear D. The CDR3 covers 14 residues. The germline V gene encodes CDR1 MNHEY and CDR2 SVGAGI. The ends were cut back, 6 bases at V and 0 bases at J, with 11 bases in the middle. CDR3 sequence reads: CASRMSELNTEAFF. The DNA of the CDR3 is TGTGCCAGCAGGATGAGCGAGCTGAACACTGAAGCTTTCTTT.

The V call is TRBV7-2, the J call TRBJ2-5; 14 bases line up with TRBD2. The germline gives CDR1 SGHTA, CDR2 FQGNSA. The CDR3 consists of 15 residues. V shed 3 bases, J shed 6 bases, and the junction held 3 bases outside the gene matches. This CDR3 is CASSFRTSGRQTQYF. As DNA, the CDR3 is TGTGCCAGCAGCTTTAGGACTAGCGGGAGGCAGACCCAGTACTTC.

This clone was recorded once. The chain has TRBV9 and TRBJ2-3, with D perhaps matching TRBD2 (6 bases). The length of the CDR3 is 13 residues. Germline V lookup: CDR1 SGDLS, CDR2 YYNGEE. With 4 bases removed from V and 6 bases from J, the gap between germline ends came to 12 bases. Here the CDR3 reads CASSTGAGDTQYF. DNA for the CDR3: TGTGCCAGCAGCACCGGAGCGGGTGATACGCAGTATTTT.

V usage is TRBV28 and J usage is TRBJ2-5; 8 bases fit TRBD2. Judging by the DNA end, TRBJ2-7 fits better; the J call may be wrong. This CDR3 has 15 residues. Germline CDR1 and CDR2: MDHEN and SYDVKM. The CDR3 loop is CASSLTGGLGYEQYF. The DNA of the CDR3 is TGTGCCAGCAGTCTGACGGGAGGGTTGGGGTACGAGCAGTACTTC.

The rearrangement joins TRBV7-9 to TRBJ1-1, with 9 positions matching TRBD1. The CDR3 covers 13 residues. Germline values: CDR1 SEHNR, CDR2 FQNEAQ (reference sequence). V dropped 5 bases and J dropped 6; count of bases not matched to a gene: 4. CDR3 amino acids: CASSQQGASEAFF. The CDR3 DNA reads TGTGCCAGCAGCCAACAGGGGGCCTCTGAAGCTTTCTTT.

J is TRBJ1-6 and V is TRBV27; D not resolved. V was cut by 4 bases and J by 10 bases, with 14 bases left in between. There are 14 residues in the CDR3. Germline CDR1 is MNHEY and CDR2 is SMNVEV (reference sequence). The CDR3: CASSSRAGGSPLHF. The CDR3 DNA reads TGTGCCAGCAGTTCTCGGGCGGGCGGGTCACCCCTCCACTTT.

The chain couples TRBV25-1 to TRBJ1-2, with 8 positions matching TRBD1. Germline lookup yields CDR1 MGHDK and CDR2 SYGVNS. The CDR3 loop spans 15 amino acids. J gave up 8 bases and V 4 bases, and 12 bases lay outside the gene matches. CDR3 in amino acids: CASSGYGQGPKGYTF. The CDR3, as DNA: TGTGCCAGCAGTGGTTACGGACAGGGTCCTAAGGGCTACACCTTC.

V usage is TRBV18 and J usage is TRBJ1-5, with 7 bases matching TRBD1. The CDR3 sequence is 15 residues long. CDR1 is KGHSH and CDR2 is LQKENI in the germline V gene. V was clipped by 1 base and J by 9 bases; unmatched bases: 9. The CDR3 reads CASSPRSGGLGPQHF. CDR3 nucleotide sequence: TGTGCCAGCTCACCACGGTCAGGGGGGCTGGGGCCCCAGCATTTT. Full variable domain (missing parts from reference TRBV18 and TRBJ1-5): NAGVMQNPRHLVRRRGQEARLRCSPMKGHSHVYWYRQLPEEGLKFMVYLQKENIIDESGMPKERFSAEFPKEGPSILRIQQVVRGDSAAYFCASSPRSGGLGPQHFGDGTRLSIL.